These T cell receptor beta chains were read from a single sample in a study of shared clonotypes between healthy human individuals. Measured with immunoSEQ multiplex PCR; TCRdb has only the in-frame clones, and not every one. The repertoire consists of 900,000 to 1,200,000 clones, with 75% to 80% occurring once and the leading ten covering under 0.8%. The specimen sequenced was memory CD4+ T cells from PBMCs. These TCRs come from a man between 18 and 35 years old in good health. Some clones in this sample may be carry-over from other donors' samples. The CDR3 runs from the conserved cysteine through the conserved F or W. The order of the fields is clone size, J gene, V gene, D gene, CDR3 DNA, CDR3 protein. The D gene is left open where the match is weak. A clone size is listed for some rows: how often the clone was seen (once, few, many), or a class if it is expanded.

clone size: NA; J gene: TRBJ1-4; V gene: TRBV6-5; D gene: NA; CDR3 DNA: TGTGCCAGCAGTTATCGGCCGGGCGAAAAACTATTTTTT; CDR3 protein: CASSYRPGEKLFF
clone size: NA; J gene: TRBJ2-1; V gene: TRBV4-2; D gene: NA; CDR3 DNA: TGTGCCAGCAGCCCCATGACGGGGGCCCGCGAGGAGCAGTTCTTC; CDR3 protein: CASSPMTGAREEQFF
clone size: NA; J gene: TRBJ2-1; V gene: TRBV10-3; D gene: NA; CDR3 DNA: TGTGCCATCAGTGAGTCGGCAGGGACTCTGTCCCATGAGCAGTTCTTC; CDR3 protein: CAISESAGTLSHEQFF
clone size: NA; J gene: TRBJ2-3; V gene: TRBV7-2; D gene: NA; CDR3 DNA: TGTGCCAGCAGCTTGGGGCCCCGGGATACGCAGTATTTT; CDR3 protein: CASSLGPRDTQYF
clone size: NA; J gene: TRBJ2-7; V gene: TRBV7-2; D gene: TRBD2; CDR3 DNA: TGTGCCAGCAGCTCCGGCGGGCGGGAGGGGTACGAGCAGTACTTC; CDR3 protein: CASSSGGREGYEQYF
clone size: NA; J gene: TRBJ1-1; V gene: TRBV15; D gene: TRBD1; CDR3 DNA: TGTGCCACCAGCACGCAGGGGGGTGACACTGAAGCTTTCTTT; CDR3 protein: CATSTQGGDTEAFF
clone size: NA; J gene: TRBJ2-1; V gene: TRBV29-1; D gene: NA; CDR3 DNA: TGCAGCGTTGCTATCGTAGCGTCCTACAATGAGCAGTTCTTC; CDR3 protein: CSVAIVASYNEQFF
clone size: NA; J gene: TRBJ1-1; V gene: TRBV4-2; D gene: NA; CDR3 DNA: TGTGCCAGCAGCCAGGGGGGGGGACACAGGGATCAAGGAGCTTTCTTT; CDR3 protein: CASSQGGGHRDQGAFF
clone size: NA; J gene: TRBJ2-5; V gene: TRBV5-1; D gene: NA; CDR3 DNA: TGCGCCAGCAGCTTAGGAGGGGCCGAGACCCAGTACTTC; CDR3 protein: CASSLGGAETQYF
clone size: many; J gene: TRBJ1-1; V gene: TRBV4-1; D gene: NA; CDR3 DNA: TGCGCCAGCAGCCAAGCCTGGCAGATGAACACTGAAGCTTTCTTT; CDR3 protein: CASSQAWQMNTEAFF
clone size: many; J gene: TRBJ1-1; V gene: TRBV11-2; D gene: TRBD1; CDR3 DNA: TGTGCCAGCAGCCCAAGACAGGGAACGAGTAATGAAGCTTTCTTT; CDR3 protein: CASSPRQGTSNEAFF
clone size: NA; J gene: TRBJ1-1; V gene: TRBV7-2; D gene: NA; CDR3 DNA: TGTGCCAGCAGCTTACAGGTTCGGACAGATGAAGCTTTCTTT; CDR3 protein: CASSLQVRTDEAFF
clone size: NA; J gene: TRBJ1-2; V gene: TRBV5-4; D gene: TRBD1; CDR3 DNA: TGTGCCAGCAGCTCGTCAGGGGGATTAATCTCTGGCTACACCTTC; CDR3 protein: CASSSSGGLISGYTF
clone size: NA; J gene: TRBJ1-3; V gene: TRBV4-1; D gene: NA; CDR3 DNA: TGCGCCAGCAGCCAGCCAACAGGGAACACCATATATTTT; CDR3 protein: CASSQPTGNTIYF
clone size: NA; J gene: TRBJ2-7; V gene: TRBV30; D gene: NA; CDR3 DNA: TGTGCCTGGAGTGCAAGCGCTCCATACGAGCAGTACTTC; CDR3 protein: CAWSASAPYEQYF
clone size: NA; J gene: TRBJ2-1; V gene: TRBV5-5; D gene: TRBD1; CDR3 DNA: TGTGCCAGCAGCTTGGGACAGGGGACTTACAATGAGCAGTTCTTC; CDR3 protein: CASSLGQGTYNEQFF
clone size: NA; J gene: TRBJ2-1; V gene: TRBV7-2; D gene: NA; CDR3 DNA: TGTGCCAGCAGCTTCAACAGGGTTGTTTACAATGAGCAGTTCTTC; CDR3 protein: CASSFNRVVYNEQFF
clone size: NA; J gene: TRBJ2-7; V gene: TRBV19; D gene: TRBD2; CDR3 DNA: TGTACCAGTAGTATAGCGGCGGGAGGGCCCTACGAGCAGTACTTC; CDR3 protein: CTSSIAAGGPYEQYF
clone size: NA; J gene: TRBJ2-7; V gene: TRBV7-2; D gene: TRBD2; CDR3 DNA: TGTGCCAGCAGCTTAGTTCTTGCACTGGGGGAGGGCCGATACGAGCAGTACTTC; CDR3 protein: CASSLVLALGEGRYEQYF
clone size: many; J gene: TRBJ2-7; V gene: TRBV2; D gene: TRBD2; CDR3 DNA: TGTGCCAGCAGTTTTAGCGGGAGCTCCTACGAGCAGTACTTC; CDR3 protein: CASSFSGSSYEQYF
clone size: NA; J gene: TRBJ2-2; V gene: TRBV2; D gene: NA; CDR3 DNA: TGTGCCAGCAGTCGAGTACTAGCAACCCAGAACGGGGAGCTGTTTTTT; CDR3 protein: CASSRVLATQNGELFF
clone size: NA; J gene: TRBJ2-7; V gene: TRBV10-3; D gene: NA; CDR3 DNA: TGTGCCATCAGACCCGGACAGGGCGGGAGCGAGCAGTACTTC; CDR3 protein: CAIRPGQGGSEQYF
clone size: once; J gene: TRBJ2-7; V gene: TRBV7-9; D gene: NA; CDR3 DNA: TGTGCCAGCAGCTTAGCCCTGCGCTACGAGCAGTACTTC; CDR3 protein: CASSLALRYEQYF
clone size: NA; J gene: TRBJ1-1; V gene: TRBV2; D gene: NA; CDR3 DNA: TGTGCCAGCAGTGGGGCAGGGAGGGACACTGAAGCTTTCTTT; CDR3 protein: CASSGAGRDTEAFF
clone size: NA; J gene: TRBJ2-3; V gene: TRBV4-2; D gene: TRBD2; CDR3 DNA: TGTGCCAGCAGCCAGGTCGGTGCGGGAGGGACAGATACGCAGTATTTT; CDR3 protein: CASSQVGAGGTDTQYF
clone size: NA; J gene: TRBJ1-1; V gene: TRBV11-2; D gene: NA; CDR3 DNA: TGTGCCAGCAGCTCCGGGAGGAGGATTAGGGACACTGAAGCTTTCTTT; CDR3 protein: CASSSGRRIRDTEAFF
clone size: NA; J gene: TRBJ2-6; V gene: TRBV5-1; D gene: TRBD1; CDR3 DNA: TGCGCCAGCAGCGGGACAGGTAGCTCTGGGGCCAACGTCCTGACTTTC; CDR3 protein: CASSGTGSSGANVLTF
clone size: NA; J gene: TRBJ1-4; V gene: TRBV5-1; D gene: NA; CDR3 DNA: TGCGCCAGCAGCTTGGGGGTGACAGAGAATGAAAAACTGTTTTTT; CDR3 protein: CASSLGVTENEKLFF
clone size: NA; J gene: TRBJ2-3; V gene: TRBV29-1; D gene: NA; CDR3 DNA: TGCAGCGGAGGGCTCACCTCTAGCACAGATACGCAGTATTTT; CDR3 protein: CSGGLTSSTDTQYF
clone size: NA; J gene: TRBJ2-7; V gene: TRBV29-1; D gene: NA; CDR3 DNA: TGCAGCGCCCGGCGCGCATCCTACGAGCAGTACTTC; CDR3 protein: CSARRASYEQYF
clone size: NA; J gene: TRBJ2-5; V gene: TRBV5-4; D gene: TRBD1; CDR3 DNA: TGTGCCAGCAGCTCCAGCCGGACAGGGCAGGAGACCCAGTACTTC; CDR3 protein: CASSSSRTGQETQYF
clone size: NA; J gene: TRBJ2-2; V gene: TRBV6-1; D gene: NA; CDR3 DNA: TGTGCCAGCAGGGAGGGAGTGAACACCGGGGAGCTGTTTTTT; CDR3 protein: CASREGVNTGELFF
clone size: NA; J gene: TRBJ2-4; V gene: TRBV19; D gene: NA; CDR3 DNA: TGTGCCAGTAGTTCATATAGCTCAGGGAGGTGGGAAAACATTCAGTACTTC; CDR3 protein: CASSSYSSGRWENIQYF
clone size: NA; J gene: TRBJ2-5; V gene: TRBV14; D gene: NA; CDR3 DNA: TGTGCCAGCAGCTTAAGTGTCGGTTGGGTCCCCTCAGAGACCCAGTACTTC; CDR3 protein: CASSLSVGWVPSETQYF
clone size: NA; J gene: TRBJ1-1; V gene: TRBV11-3; D gene: NA; CDR3 DNA: TGTGCCAGCAGCTTAGGAGGGGTCACTGAAGCTTTCTTT; CDR3 protein: CASSLGGVTEAFF
clone size: NA; J gene: TRBJ1-2; V gene: TRBV30; D gene: NA; CDR3 DNA: TGTGCCTGGAAGGGGGTGAAAAAAGGGTCGAGGGATGGCTACACCTTC; CDR3 protein: CAWKGVKKGSRDGYTF
clone size: few; J gene: TRBJ1-2; V gene: TRBV28; D gene: NA; CDR3 DNA: TGTGCCCTAGCGAGTTCCAACTATGGCTACACCTTC; CDR3 protein: CALASSNYGYTF
clone size: NA; J gene: TRBJ2-1; V gene: TRBV11-3; D gene: NA; CDR3 DNA: TGTGCCAGCAGCTTAGAAGGGAAGGAGGGGACCAACAATGAGCAGTTCTTC; CDR3 protein: CASSLEGKEGTNNEQFF
clone size: NA; J gene: TRBJ2-5; V gene: TRBV5-4; D gene: NA; CDR3 DNA: TGTGCCAGCACCAATGCTCAGGCCAGGGAGACCCAGTACTTC; CDR3 protein: CASTNAQARETQYF